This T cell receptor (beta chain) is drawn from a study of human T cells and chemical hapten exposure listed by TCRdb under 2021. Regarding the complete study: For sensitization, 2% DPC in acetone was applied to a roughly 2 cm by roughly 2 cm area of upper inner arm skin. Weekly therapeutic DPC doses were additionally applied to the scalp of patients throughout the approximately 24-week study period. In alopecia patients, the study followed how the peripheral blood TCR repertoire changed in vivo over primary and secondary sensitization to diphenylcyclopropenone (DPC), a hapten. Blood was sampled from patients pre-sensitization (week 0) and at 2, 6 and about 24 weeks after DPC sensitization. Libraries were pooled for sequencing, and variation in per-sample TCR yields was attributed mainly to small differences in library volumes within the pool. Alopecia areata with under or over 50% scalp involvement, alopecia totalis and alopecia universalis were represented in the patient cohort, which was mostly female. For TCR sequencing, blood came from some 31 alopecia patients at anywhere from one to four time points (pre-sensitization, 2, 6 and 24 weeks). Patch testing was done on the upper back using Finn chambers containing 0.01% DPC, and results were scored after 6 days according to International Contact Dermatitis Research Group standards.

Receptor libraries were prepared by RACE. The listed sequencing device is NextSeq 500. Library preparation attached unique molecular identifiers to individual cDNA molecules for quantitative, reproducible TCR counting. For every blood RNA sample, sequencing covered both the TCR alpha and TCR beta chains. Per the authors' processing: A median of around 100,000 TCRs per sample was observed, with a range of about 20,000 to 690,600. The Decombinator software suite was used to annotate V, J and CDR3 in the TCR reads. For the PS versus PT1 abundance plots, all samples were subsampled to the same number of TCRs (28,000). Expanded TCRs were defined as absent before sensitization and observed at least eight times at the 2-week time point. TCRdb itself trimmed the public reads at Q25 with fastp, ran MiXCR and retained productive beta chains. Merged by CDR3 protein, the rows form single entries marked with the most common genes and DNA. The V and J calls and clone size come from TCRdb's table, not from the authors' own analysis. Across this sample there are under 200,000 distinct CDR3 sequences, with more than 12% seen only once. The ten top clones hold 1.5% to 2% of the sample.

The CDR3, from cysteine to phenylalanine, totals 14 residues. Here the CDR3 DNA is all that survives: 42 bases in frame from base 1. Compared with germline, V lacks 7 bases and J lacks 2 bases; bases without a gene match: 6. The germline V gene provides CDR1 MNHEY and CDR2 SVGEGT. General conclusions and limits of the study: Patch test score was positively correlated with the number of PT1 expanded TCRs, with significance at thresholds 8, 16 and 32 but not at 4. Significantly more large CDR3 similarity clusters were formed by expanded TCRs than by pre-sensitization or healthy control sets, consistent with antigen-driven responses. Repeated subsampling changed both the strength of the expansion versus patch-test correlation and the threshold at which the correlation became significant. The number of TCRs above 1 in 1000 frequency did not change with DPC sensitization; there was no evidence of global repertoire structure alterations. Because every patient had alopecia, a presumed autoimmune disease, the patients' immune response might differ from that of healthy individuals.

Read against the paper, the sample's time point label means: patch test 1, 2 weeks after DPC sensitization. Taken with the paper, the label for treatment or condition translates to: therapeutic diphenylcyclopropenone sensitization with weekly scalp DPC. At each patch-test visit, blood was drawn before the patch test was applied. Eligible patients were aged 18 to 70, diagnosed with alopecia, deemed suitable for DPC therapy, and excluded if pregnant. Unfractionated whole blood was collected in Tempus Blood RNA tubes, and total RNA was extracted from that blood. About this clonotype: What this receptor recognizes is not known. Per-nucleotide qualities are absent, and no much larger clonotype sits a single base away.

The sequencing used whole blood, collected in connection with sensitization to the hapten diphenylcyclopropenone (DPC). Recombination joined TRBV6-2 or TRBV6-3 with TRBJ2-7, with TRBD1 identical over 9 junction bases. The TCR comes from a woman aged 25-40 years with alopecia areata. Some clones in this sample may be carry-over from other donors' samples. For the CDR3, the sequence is CASTPGTGTYEQYF. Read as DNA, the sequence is TGTGCCAGCACTCCCGGGACAGGGACCTACGAGCAGTACTTC.